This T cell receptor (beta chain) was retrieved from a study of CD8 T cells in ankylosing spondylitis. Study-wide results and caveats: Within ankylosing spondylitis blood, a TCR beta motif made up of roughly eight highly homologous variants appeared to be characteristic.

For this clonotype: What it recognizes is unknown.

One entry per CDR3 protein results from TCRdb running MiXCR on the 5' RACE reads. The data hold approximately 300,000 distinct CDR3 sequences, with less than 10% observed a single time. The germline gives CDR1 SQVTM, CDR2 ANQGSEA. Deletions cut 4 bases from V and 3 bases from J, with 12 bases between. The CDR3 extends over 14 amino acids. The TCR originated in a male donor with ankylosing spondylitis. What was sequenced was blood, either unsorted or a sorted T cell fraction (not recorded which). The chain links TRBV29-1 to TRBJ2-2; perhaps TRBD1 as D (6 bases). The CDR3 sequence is CSVAGAGDTGELFF. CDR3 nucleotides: TGCAGCGTTGCCGGGGCAGGGGACACCGGGGAGCTGTTTTTT.